This T cell receptor beta chain comes out of a study of blood T cell repertoires in COVID-19. At the level of the study: Samples of COVID-19 (acute and convalescent) were obtained from the United States, Italy and Spain. In each case, the material was cDNA or gDNA derived from T cells, B-cell-depleted T cells, or PBMCs.

In the original analysis: Amplification with reference gene primers provided the estimates of nucleated cell counts. Assay: immunoSEQ multiplex PCR; the TCRdb copy retains only in-frame clones and omits some. That table gives V, J and clone size, and the DNA gave D and trimming. Among about 200,000 clones, 70% to 90% were seen once, and the ten largest hold approximately 7.4%. Germline CDR1 and CDR2: SNHLY and FYNNEI. V lost 4 bases and J 3 bases, leaving 13 bases between the germline ends. CDR3 size: 14 residues. The chain combines TRBV2 with TRBJ2-7; D remains unclear. Sequencing was performed on PBMCs or T cells enriched from blood (not recorded which). The TCR was taken from a woman aged 40 to 55 with acute COVID-19. The CDR3 sequence is CASSATTVNYEQYF. CDR3 nucleotide sequence: TGTGCCAGCAGTGCAACAACAGTAAACTACGAGCAGTACTTC.